A single T cell receptor (beta chain) is shown here with its context. The antigen remains undetermined. In the PCR, 60 Vbeta and 13 Jbeta primers were used. Libraries were prepared by immunoSEQ multiplex PCR; TCRdb keeps only in-frame clonotypes and omits some of them. The sample has some 160,000 clones; roughly 70% are singletons. In germline, CDR1 is SNHLY, CDR2 FYNNEI. The J segment lost 6 bases and the V segment lost 6 bases, leaving 10 bases of the junction unmatched. The CDR3 covers 15 residues. This sample was included in a study of cytomegalovirus exposure and HLA in healthy donors. General study results and limits: Among the CMV-associated chains, three were confirmed in vitro as specific for CMV antigens.

This chain uses TRBV2 with TRBJ2-2, with 7 nucleotides matching TRBD2. This TCR was recovered from a woman between 40 and 55 years old in good health and CMV-seronegative. Input material: PBMCs. The CDR3 loop is CASRQSSGYAGELFF. CDR3 in DNA: TGTGCCAGCAGACAAAGTAGCGGGTACGCCGGGGAGCTGTTTTTT.